Listed below are T cell receptor beta chains from one sample, sequenced in a study of Ad26.COV2.S vaccination and SARS-CoV-2 variants. Sequenced by immunoSEQ multiplex PCR; TCRdb stores in-frame clones only, minus some. This sample has approximately 350,000 clones, with around 90% found just once. Specimen: peripheral blood, collected in a trial of Ad26.COV2.S vaccine versus placebo. These receptors all come from a person aged 18 to 65 who received the Ad26.COV2.S COVID-19 vaccine or a placebo. Each CDR3 is given with its conserved first and last residue. A D gene is named only where the DNA matches it firmly. The size of a clone is reported for some rows only, either as once, few or many, or as a class for expanded clones.

V gene	D gene	clone size	J gene	CDR3 DNA	CDR3 protein
TRBV6-1	-	-	TRBJ1-2	TGTGCCAGCAGTGAGTTGGACGGATCAAACTATGGCTACACCTTC	CASSELDGSNYGYTF
TRBV2	-	-	TRBJ1-2	TGTGCCAGCAGTGAGGGCAGAAACTATGGCTACACCTTC	CASSEGRNYGYTF
TRBV7-2	-	-	TRBJ2-3	TGTGCCAGCAGCCGCGTAGGGGGGGCAGGGGATACGCAGTATTTT	CASSRVGGAGDTQYF
TRBV11-2	-	-	TRBJ1-6	TGTGCCAGCAGCGAGGACCTTAATTCACCCCTCCACTTT	CASSEDLNSPLHF
TRBV6-5	-	-	TRBJ1-6	TGTGCCAGCAGTTATGGGGGCAGGGAAAATTCACCCCTCCACTTT	CASSYGGRENSPLHF
TRBV6-2/TRBV6-3	-	few	TRBJ1-6	TGTGCCAGCAGCCGACTTCATACAGCGACTTCACCCCTCCACTTT	CASSRLHTATSPLHF
TRBV9	-	-	TRBJ2-3	TGTGCCAGCAGTTCTCCCTTGGCAGGGTTTTTTACAGATACGCAGTATTTT	CASSSPLAGFFTDTQYF
TRBV6-5	-	-	TRBJ1-1	TGTGCCAGCATAACCAGGACGAACACTGAAGCTTTCTTT	CASITRTNTEAFF
TRBV27	TRBD1	-	TRBJ2-7	TGTGCCAGCAGTTTCAGGGGACAGGGGGACGAGCAGTACTTC	CASSFRGQGDEQYF
TRBV6-2/TRBV6-3	-	once	TRBJ2-3	TGTGCCAGCAGTTACTCGTTTCAACTAAACACAGATACGCAGTATTTT	CASSYSFQLNTDTQYF
TRBV11-2	TRBD1	-	TRBJ1-3	TGTGCCAGCAGCTTAGGGTTCCGGGACAGGGAGTCTGGAAACACCATATATTTT	CASSLGFRDRESGNTIYF
TRBV2	-	once	TRBJ1-1	TGTGCCAGCAGTGAATCGGGGGGGATGAACACTGAAGCTTTCTTT	CASSESGGMNTEAFF
TRBV7-5	-	-	TRBJ2-7	TGTGCCAGAAGCTTAGATTCCCGGGAAACAGGGACCTACGAGCAGTACTTC	CARSLDSRETGTYEQYF
TRBV7-3	TRBD2	-	TRBJ2-1	TGTGCCAGCAGCCCCGCTAGCGGATCCTTCAATGAGCAGTTCTTC	CASSPASGSFNEQFF
TRBV11-3	-	-	TRBJ2-2	TGTGCCAGCAGCTCCAGACAGGCCGGGGAGCTGTTTTTT	CASSSRQAGELFF
TRBV2	TRBD1	-	TRBJ2-7	TGTGCCAGCAGGGAGGACAGGGTGGCCTACGAGCAGTACTTC	CASREDRVAYEQYF
TRBV7-2	-	-	TRBJ1-2	TGTGCCAGCAGCTCAATTGGGGGATACTTCGGCTACACCTTC	CASSSIGGYFGYTF
TRBV6-5	-	-	TRBJ1-1	TGTGCCAGCAGTTACTCCGACGGAGTCGCGGGTGAAGCTTTCTTT	CASSYSDGVAGEAFF
TRBV5-1	-	once	TRBJ2-7	TGCGCCAGCAGCTTGGAGGTCAGAGGCGCCGAGCAGTACTTC	CASSLEVRGAEQYF
TRBV7-9	-	once	TRBJ1-1	TGTGCCAGCAGCTTGGGGGCTACGACTGAAGCTTTCTTT	CASSLGATTEAFF
TRBV5-1	TRBD2	-	TRBJ2-7	TGCGCCAGCAGTTTTAGCGGGGGGCAATACGAGCAGTACTTC	CASSFSGGQYEQYF
TRBV4-3	-	-	TRBJ2-7	TGCGCCAGCAGCCAGCCCGGGACCCCGAACTCCTACGAGCAGTACTTC	CASSQPGTPNSYEQYF
TRBV20-1	TRBD1	-	TRBJ2-7	TGCAGTGCTGATGGGACAGTCGGGCAGTACTTC	CSADGTVGQYF
TRBV9	TRBD2	-	TRBJ2-1	TGTGCCAGCAGCGTTGTAGCGGGGGGGCATGAGCAGTTCTTC	CASSVVAGGHEQFF
TRBV7-3	-	-	TRBJ2-1	TGTGCCAGCAGCTCCCTGGGGACATACAACAATGAGCAGTTCTTC	CASSSLGTYNNEQFF
TRBV7-2	-	-	TRBJ2-7	TGTGCCAGCAGCTTAGACTACAGGTCCACCTACGAGCAGTACTTC	CASSLDYRSTYEQYF
TRBV7-9	-	-	TRBJ2-1	TGTGCCAGCAGCTTCCCCCGGGTGCTCTACAATGAGCAGTTCTTC	CASSFPRVLYNEQFF
TRBV15	TRBD2	-	TRBJ2-3	TGTGCCACCAGCAATTCACTCCCCCTAGCGGGGGTAGGGGATACGCAGTATTTT	CATSNSLPLAGVGDTQYF
TRBV19	TRBD1	-	TRBJ1-5	TGTGCCAGTAGTATAGGTACCGGGACAGGGAGCAATCAGCCCCAGCATTTT	CASSIGTGTGSNQPQHF
TRBV5-1	TRBD2	-	TRBJ2-3	TGCGCCAGCAGCTCGGGGACTAGCGGGGGTACAGATACGCAGTATTTT	CASSSGTSGGTDTQYF
TRBV18	TRBD1	-	TRBJ1-2	TGTGCCAGCTCACCATCACACACTACAGGGGATCTTGGCTACACCTTC	CASSPSHTTGDLGYTF
TRBV4-2	-	-	TRBJ1-5	TGTGCCAGCAGCCAGGCCCATGAGCCCAAGGGGGTTCAGCCCCAGCATTTT	CASSQAHEPKGVQPQHF
TRBV6-5	-	-	TRBJ2-1	TGTGCCGGGGTGGGCAGGGGGGATGAGCAGTTCTTC	CAGVGRGDEQFF
TRBV27	-	-	TRBJ2-6	TGTGCCAGCAGTCGGCCGGGACTGGGCTCCCAGGCCAACGTCCTGACTTTC	CASSRPGLGSQANVLTF
TRBV3-1/TRBV3-2	TRBD1	-	TRBJ2-5	TGTGCCAGCAGCCGCGGTAGGACAGGGATGGAGACCCAGTACTTC	CASSRGRTGMETQYF
TRBV5-8	-	-	TRBJ1-1	TGTGCCAGCAGCTTAGGATTTGGGCGCACTGAAGCTTTCTTT	CASSLGFGRTEAFF
TRBV5-1	-	-	TRBJ1-2	TGCGCCAGCAGCTTGGACGGCTATGGCTACACCTTC	CASSLDGYGYTF
TRBV7-9	-	once	TRBJ2-5	TGTGCCAGCAATCCCTCGGGGGCGGCGGAGACCCAGTACTTC	CASNPSGAAETQYF
TRBV5-1	TRBD2	-	TRBJ2-3	TGCGCCAGCAGCCCACCTAGCGGGGGGGCAGCAGATACGCAGTATTTT	CASSPPSGGAADTQYF
TRBV19	-	once	TRBJ2-6	TGTGCCAGTAGTATATACCACTCTGGGGCCAACGTCCTGACTTTC	CASSIYHSGANVLTF
TRBV5-1	-	-	TRBJ1-5	TGCGCCAGCAGCTTGGGTCCGGAAAATCAGCCCCAGCATTTT	CASSLGPENQPQHF
TRBV4-2	-	-	TRBJ1-1	TGTGCCAGCAGCCAAGAACGGAACCTTGAAGCTTTCTTT	CASSQERNLEAFF
TRBV30	-	-	TRBJ2-7	TGTGCCTGGGGGTCCTACGAGCAGTACTTC	CAWGSYEQYF
TRBV19	TRBD1	-	TRBJ2-3	TGTGCCAGTAGTATCACCGGGACAGGGACCTCAGATACGCAGTATTTT	CASSITGTGTSDTQYF
TRBV27	-	-	TRBJ1-5	TGTGCCAGTGGGCCAGTTAATCAGCCCCAGCATTTT	CASGPVNQPQHF
TRBV19	-	-	TRBJ1-2	TGTGCCAGTAGTATAATGGACGGCTATGGCTACACCTTC	CASSIMDGYGYTF
TRBV7-2	TRBD1	-	TRBJ2-2	TGTGCCAGCAGCTTAGTACAGGGGGCTTACACCGGGGAGCTGTTTTTT	CASSLVQGAYTGELFF
TRBV12-3/TRBV12-4	-	-	TRBJ2-7	TGTGCCAGCAGCCAGTGGCACGAGCAGTACTTC	CASSQWHEQYF
TRBV12-3/TRBV12-4	TRBD1	-	TRBJ2-7	TGTGCCAGCAGTTACCCAGGGGGCGAGCAGTACTTC	CASSYPGGEQYF
TRBV24-1	TRBD1	once	TRBJ2-3	TGTGCCACCAGTGACCCGACAGGGTTGGGCACAGATACGCAGTATTTT	CATSDPTGLGTDTQYF
TRBV23-1	-	once	TRBJ1-1	TGCGCCAGCAGTCAATCGGTATACAACACTGAAGCTTTCTTT	CASSQSVYNTEAFF
TRBV5-1	-	-	TRBJ2-7	TGCGCCAGCAGCTTGGATCCGGGCCCCTACGAGCAGTACTTC	CASSLDPGPYEQYF